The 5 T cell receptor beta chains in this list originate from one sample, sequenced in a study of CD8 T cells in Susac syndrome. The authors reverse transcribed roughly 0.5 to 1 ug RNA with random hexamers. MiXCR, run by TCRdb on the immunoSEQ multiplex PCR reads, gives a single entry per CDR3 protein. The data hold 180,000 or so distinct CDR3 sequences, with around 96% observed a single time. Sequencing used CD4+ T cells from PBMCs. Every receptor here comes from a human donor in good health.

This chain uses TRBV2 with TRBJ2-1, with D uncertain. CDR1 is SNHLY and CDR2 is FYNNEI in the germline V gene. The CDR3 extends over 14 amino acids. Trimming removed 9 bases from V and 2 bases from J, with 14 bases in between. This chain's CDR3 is CASSPQSPYNEQFF. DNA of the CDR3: TGTGCCAGTTCACCGCAGAGCCCCTACAATGAGCAGTTCTTC. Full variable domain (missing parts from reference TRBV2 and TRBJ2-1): EPEVTQTPSHQVTQMGQEVILRCVPISNHLYFYWYRQILGQKVEFLVSFYNNEISEKSEIFDDQFSVERPDGSNFTLKIRSTKLEDSAMYFCASSPQSPYNEQFFGPGTRLTVL.

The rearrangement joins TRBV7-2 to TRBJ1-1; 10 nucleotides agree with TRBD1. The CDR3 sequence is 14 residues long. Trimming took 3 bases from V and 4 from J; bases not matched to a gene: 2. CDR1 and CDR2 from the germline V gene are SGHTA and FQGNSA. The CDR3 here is CASSLDRGGTEAFF. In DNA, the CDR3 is TGTGCCAGCAGCTTGGACAGGGGGGGCACTGAAGCTTTCTTT.

This CDR3 is CASSQGQGVYNEQFF. The CDR3 DNA is TGTGCCAGCAGCCAAGGACAGGGGGTATACAATGAGCAGTTCTTC. The chain employs TRBV3-1 and TRBJ2-1, with 9 bases matching TRBD1. After removal of 1 base from V and 4 bases from J, the junction contained 2 bases not matched to a gene. The length of the CDR3 is 15 residues. CDR1 LGHDT and CDR2 YNNKEL come from the germline V gene (reference sequence).

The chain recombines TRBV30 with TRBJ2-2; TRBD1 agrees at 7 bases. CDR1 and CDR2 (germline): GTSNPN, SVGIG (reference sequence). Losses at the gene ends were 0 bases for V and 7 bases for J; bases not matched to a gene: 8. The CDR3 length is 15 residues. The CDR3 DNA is TGTGCCTGGAGTGTTGGACAGGCCCGCGGCGGGGAGCTGTTTTTT. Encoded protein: CAWSVGQARGGELFF.

The CDR3 is CASSQERTVNTEAFF. CDR3 DNA sequence: TGTGCCAGCAGCCAAGAGAGGACGGTGAACACTGAAGCTTTCTTT. The chain has TRBV3-1 and TRBJ1-1, with no clear D. The CDR3 is 15 amino acids. Germline V gene lookup returns CDR1 LGHDT and CDR2 YNNKEL (reference sequence). Trimming took off 0 bases at V and 0 bases at J, with 8 bases between the two ends.